The entry that follows covers one T cell receptor beta chain sequence. Its antigen is not known. The sample is drawn from a study of tumor-infiltrating lymphocytes in primary liver carcinoma. Overall study context: Tumor lesions were T1-T3 N0M0 and spanned about 4.2 to 11 cm. There were roughly 3.65 to 7.13 million productive TCRbeta reads per sample, a yield similar across tissue types. General study findings and limits: Only about 8-25% of top clones occurred in every one of the five tumor regions.

From germline, CDR1 is SEHNR and CDR2 FQNEAQ (reference sequence). The CDR3 extends over 15 amino acids. The trim removed 5 bases at V and 12 bases at J, leaving 15 bases unmatched. Constant-region priming of around 500 ng total RNA yielded TCR beta cDNA. Construction of TCR beta libraries relied on three successive nested multiplex PCR rounds employing slightly modified ARM-PCR. TRBV1-TRBV30 forward primers paired with a C-beta reverse primer were used in the first two PCR rounds, which ran approximately 11 cycles each. MiXCR, run by TCRdb on the multiplex PCR reads, gives a single entry per CDR3 protein. The sample carries about 190,000 distinct CDR3 sequences, around 81% recorded once. Co-extraction of RNA and DNA was performed on about 18-30 mg of unsorted bulk tissue. Researchers took samples from five separate regions of each tumor.

The clonotype comes from a middle-aged man with primary liver carcinoma and hepatitis B virus infection. V is TRBV7-9 and J is TRBJ2-2; 7 bases match TRBD1. Sequencing used tumor tissue from primary liver carcinoma. CDR3 amino acids: CASSAATGMAGKLFF. The CDR3 DNA sequence: TGTGCCAGCAGCGCCGCGACAGGGATGGCAGGGAAGCTGTTTTTT.